This TCR beta chain emerged from a study of HIV-infected children after antiretroviral therapy interruption. The sample's treatment: PENTA 11 planned treatment interruption arm or continuous ART arm. The CDR3 covers 16 residues. From germline, CDR1 is SNHLY and CDR2 FYNNEI. J lost 6 bases, V lost 6 bases, and 12 bases had no gene match. This clonotype was observed at least ten times. The TCR library was built from RNA with a 3' RACE protocol and unique molecular identifiers. TCRdb fed the 3' RACE reads into MiXCR, producing one record per CDR3 protein. The table has 90,000 or so distinct CDR3 sequences, 6.9% seen once; the top ten hold 0.9% to 1.4%.

This material consisted of CD45RA+ CD4+ T cells from PBMCs, pooled from several time points, taken from a donor given antiretroviral therapy, either interrupted or continuous. Subset noted: naive CD4+ CD45RA+ CD45RO- T cells. The TCR originated in a pool of human donors with HIV. J is TRBJ2-7 and V is TRBV2, with 12 bases aligning to TRBD2. The CDR3 DNA follows: TGTGCCAGCAGCAGAGGGACTAGCGGGTCCCTCCTCGAGCAGTACTTC. Protein sequence: CASSRGTSGSLLEQYF. Using reference TRBV2 and TRBJ2-7 for the parts outside the CDR3, the full variable domain is EPEVTQTPSHQVTQMGQEVILRCVPISNHLYFYWYRQILGQKVEFLVSFYNNEISEKSEIFDDQFSVERPDGSNFTLKIRSTKLEDSAMYFCASSRGTSGSLLEQYFGPGTRLTVT.